The 30 T cell receptor beta chains below come from one sample, sequenced in a study of graft-versus-host responses after intestinal transplantation (dated by TCRdb to about 2021). The library was generated by the immunoSEQ multiplex PCR assay. This immuneACCESS table, as held by TCRdb, lists in-frame sequences with V and J called but not all clones. Of the missing ones, under half trace to an unresolved V gene in checked studies; the others have no known cause. This sample holds over 15,000 clones; around 90% were observed only once. Roughly 6% of the sample rests with the top ten. The sample in question was PBMCs, obtained roughly 15 weeks after intestinal transplant. The source is a human patient who received an intestinal transplant, so some T cells may come from the graft donor.

The chain carries TRBV6-1 and TRBJ2-7; TRBD1 agrees at 9 bases. CDR3 length: 13 residues. The trim removed 8 bases at V and 5 bases at J, leaving 7 bases unmatched. In germline, CDR1 is MNHNS, CDR2 SASEGT. CDR3 residues: CASWGQGAHEQYF. CDR3 coding DNA: TGTGCCAGCTGGGGACAGGGAGCCCACGAGCAGTACTTC.

This clone has just one count. V is TRBV28 and J is TRBJ1-1; D might be TRBD1 (5 bases). The CDR3 spans 14 residues. Trimming stripped 7 bases from V and 5 bases from J, with 17 bases between. Germline CDR1 reads MDHEN; CDR2 reads SYDVKM. The CDR3 nucleotides are TGTGCCAGCATTACGAGACCGGGGGGGACTGAAGCTTTCTTT. Its protein is CASITRPGGTEAFF.

The chain has TRBV5-4 and TRBJ2-3; tentatively, D is TRBD1 or TRBD2 (6 bases each). The CDR3 length is 14 residues. The V and J ends lost 5 bases and 1 base respectively, with 11 bases between them. CDR1 is SGHNT, CDR2 YYREEE, per germline (reference sequence). The CDR3 DNA follows: TGTGCCAGCAGGAGGGGGGATGGCACAGATACGCAGTATTTT. Translating it yields CASRRGDGTDTQYF.

The chain links TRBV28 to TRBJ2-7; the D gene could be TRBD1 or TRBD2 (5 bases each). This CDR3 has 14 amino acids. The V gene lost 8 bases and the J gene lost 3 bases, with 17 bases spanning the gap. Germline V lookup: CDR1 MDHEN, CDR2 SYDVKM. The CDR3: CASAFGDGGYEQYF. Written as DNA, the CDR3 is TGTGCCAGCGCCTTTGGGGACGGCGGCTACGAGCAGTACTTC.

CDR3 sequence (DNA): TGTGCCAGTAGTAGGGACAGGGCCACCTACGAGCAGTACTTC. Translated: CASSRDRATYEQYF. This rearrangement joins TRBV19 to TRBJ2-7; 9 bases match TRBD1. The CDR3 contains 14 residues. Germline loops: CDR1 LNHDA, CDR2 SQIVND (reference sequence). V was clipped by 4 bases and J by 2 bases; unmatched bases: 3.

The V call is TRBV9, the J call TRBJ2-5; TRBD2 agrees at 8 bases. V lost 4 bases, J lost 1 base, and 3 bases stayed unmatched. There are 14 residues in the CDR3. The germline V gene has CDR1 SGDLS and CDR2 YYNGEE. The CDR3 coding sequence is TGTGCCAGCAGCTCGGGACTAGGCCAAGAGACCCAGTACTTC. Protein product: CASSSGLGQETQYF.

This sequence joins TRBV29-1 and TRBJ2-5; tentative D call: TRBD2 (5 bases). CDR3 length equals 12 residues. Trimming left V 3 bases short and J 5 bases short, with 10 bases between. The germline V gene encodes CDR1 SQVTM and CDR2 ANQGSEA. This chain's CDR3 is CSVDEDSETQYF. CDR3 DNA: TGCAGCGTTGACGAGGACTCGGAGACCCAGTACTTC.

The chain combines TRBV15 with TRBJ2-2; TRBD1 aligns across 9 bases. This CDR3 contains 17 residues. Germline CDR1 LNHNV, CDR2 YYDKDF (reference sequence). The junction had 6 bases not matched to a gene; V was cut back by 1 base and J by 3 bases. In nucleotides, the CDR3 is TGTGCCACCAGCAGAGTACGACAGGGGGATTACACCGGGGAGCTGTTTTTT. It encodes CATSRVRQGDYTGELFF.

The rearrangement uses TRBV7-2 and TRBJ2-1, with 8 bases lining up with TRBD1. Germline values: CDR1 SGHTA, CDR2 FQGNSA. This CDR3 region has 15 residues. V lost 1 base, J lost 6 bases, and 5 bases stayed unmatched. The CDR3 sequence: CASSLGTGWANEQFF. The CDR3 coding sequence is TGTGCCAGCAGCTTAGGGACAGGGTGGGCCAATGAGCAGTTCTTC.

V gene TRBV28 combines with J gene TRBJ2-1; 11 nucleotides match TRBD2. Trimming took 6 bases from V and 0 from J; bases not matched to a gene: 4. The CDR3 covers 16 residues. Germline-derived CDR1 and CDR2 are MDHEN and SYDVKM. The DNA of the CDR3 is TGTGCCAGCAGCGTTAGCGGGAGGGTCTCCTACAATGAGCAGTTCTTC. Protein: CASSVSGRVSYNEQFF.

The chain uses TRBV28 and TRBJ2-3, with D perhaps matching TRBD1 (5 bases). Germline loops: CDR1 MDHEN, CDR2 SYDVKM. This CDR3 comprises 15 residues. The germline V and J ends were trimmed by 2 bases and 6 bases, with 15 bases remaining between them. This CDR3 is CASSLIVGLSDTQYF. For the CDR3, the DNA is TGTGCCAGCAGTTTAATCGTGGGGCTATCGGATACGCAGTATTTT.

The chain recombines TRBV6-1 with TRBJ2-1; 11 bases align to TRBD2. The CDR3 runs 15 residues. The trim removed 6 bases at V and 3 bases at J, leaving 4 bases unmatched. CDR1 MNHNS and CDR2 SASEGT come from the germline V gene. CDR3 sequence reads: CASSGSGRDYNEQFF. DNA of the CDR3: TGTGCCAGCAGCGGTAGCGGGAGGGACTACAATGAGCAGTTCTTC.

This clone appeared once. V and J are TRBV27 and TRBJ1-1, with D uncertain. V dropped 1 base and J dropped 1 base, with 4 bases sitting between them. The germline V gene has CDR1 MNHEY and CDR2 SMNVEV (reference sequence). This CDR3 region has 13 residues. As DNA, the CDR3 is TGTGCCAGCAGTTTATGGGGGAACACTGAAGCTTTCTTT. It is translated as CASSLWGNTEAFF.

The V gene is TRBV6-5, the J gene TRBJ1-6; perhaps TRBD1 as D (6 bases). The CDR3 contains 15 residues. V shed 0 bases and J shed 7 bases, with 10 bases lying between them. The germline V gene has CDR1 MNHEY and CDR2 SVGAGI. The CDR3: CASSYSVQGNSPLHF. CDR3 nucleotides: TGTGCCAGCAGTTACTCGGTACAGGGAAATTCACCCCTCCACTTT.

The chain recombines TRBV7-2 with TRBJ1-6; 9 nucleotides agree with TRBD1. The CDR3 sequence is 15 residues long. V trimming: 3 bases; J trimming: 7 bases; junction bases outside the gene matches: 4. Germline V lookup: CDR1 SGHTA, CDR2 FQGNSA. The CDR3 bases are TGTGCCAGCAGCTTGGGGGACAGGGCGAATTCACCCCTCCACTTT. Its protein product is CASSLGDRANSPLHF.

To note about this clone: In the same sample, other DNA sequences code for this CDR3. The chain employs TRBV5-6 and TRBJ1-5, with D perhaps TRBD1 (6 bases). This CDR3 is 14 amino acids long. CDR1 SGHDT and CDR2 YYEEEE come from the germline V gene. V gave up 0 bases and J gave up 4 bases, with 8 bases separating them. The CDR3 is CASSLGGLNQPQHF. Here the CDR3 DNA reads TGTGCCAGCAGCTTGGGGGGGCTTAATCAGCCCCAGCATTTT. The whole variable domain, filled in from reference TRBV5-6 and TRBJ1-5, reads DAGVTQSPTHLIKTRGQQVTLRCSPKSGHDTVSWYQQALGQGPQFIFQYYEEEERQRGNFPDRFSGHQFPNYSSELNVNALLLGDSALYLCASSLGGLNQPQHFGDGTRLSIL.

The chain carries TRBV6-4 and TRBJ2-2; TRBD2 aligns across 10 bases. Per germline, CDR1 MRHNA and CDR2 SNTAGT. The V gene end was trimmed by 2 bases and the J gene end by 4 bases; junction bases not matched to a gene: 7. The CDR3 runs 17 residues. As DNA, the CDR3 is TGTGCCAGCAGTGACGGACTAGCGGAGGGGGGCACCGGGGAGCTGTTTTTT. Its protein product is CASSDGLAEGGTGELFF.

This clone was picked up one time. The chain joins TRBV6-5 to TRBJ2-2; D possibly corresponds to TRBD2 (5 bases). V gave up 0 bases and J gave up 13 bases, with 12 bases separating them. The CDR3 spans 13 residues. CDR1 MNHEY and CDR2 SVGAGI come from the germline V gene. The CDR3 DNA follows: TGTGCCAGCAGTTACTCGGAGTTGGCGGGGCTGTTTTTT. It codes for CASSYSELAGLFF.

The rearrangement uses TRBV6-5 and TRBJ2-7; TRBD1 matches 9 bases. V dropped 8 bases and J dropped 5; count of bases not matched to a gene: 7. The CDR3 has 13 residues. Germline V gives CDR1 MNHEY, CDR2 SVGAGI. The CDR3: CASWGQGAHEQYF. The CDR3 DNA sequence: TGTGCCAGCTGGGGACAGGGAGCCCACGAGCAGTACTTC.

This sequence joins TRBV19 and TRBJ2-7; D is uncertain. This CDR3 comprises 14 residues. Germline V gene data show CDR1 as LNHDA and CDR2 as SQIVND (reference sequence). The ends were cut back, 5 bases at V and 2 bases at J, with 13 bases in the middle. The CDR3 loop reads CASSPDGRTYEQYF. CDR3 coding DNA: TGTGCCAGTAGTCCGGATGGGCGGACCTACGAGCAGTACTTC.

This chain uses TRBV29-1 with TRBJ2-1; D is perhaps TRBD1 or TRBD2 (5 bases each). The CDR3 loop spans 14 amino acids. CDR1 is SQVTM and CDR2 is ANQGSEA in the germline V gene. V was cut by 4 bases and J by 7 bases, with 17 bases left in between. CDR3 amino acids: CSVGGSRAGNEQFF. DNA of the CDR3: TGCAGCGTTGGGGGGTCCCGAGCTGGGAATGAGCAGTTCTTC.

By share, this clone ranks as large. Here the CDR3 DNA reads TGTGCCAGCAGCTTGAGACTAGCGGGAGAGACCCAGTACTTC. It specifies CASSLRLAGETQYF. The chain uses TRBV5-8 and TRBJ2-5; TRBD2 aligns across 10 bases. From germline, CDR1 is SGHTS and CDR2 YDEGEE. This CDR3 spans 14 amino acids. Losses at the gene ends were 1 base for V and 4 bases for J; bases not matched to a gene: 1. Looking up the rest from reference TRBV5-8 and TRBJ2-5 gives the full variable domain: EAGVTQSPTHLIKTRGQQATLRCSPISGHTSVYWYQQALGLGLQFLLWYDEGEERNRGNFPPRFSGRQFPNYSSELNVNALELEDSALYLCASSLRLAGETQYFGPGTRLLVL.

The chain recombines TRBV5-4 with TRBJ2-7; D remains unclear. V gave up 0 bases and J gave up 4 bases, with 8 bases separating them. This CDR3 is built from 13 residues. In germline, CDR1 is SGHNT, CDR2 YYREEE (reference sequence). CDR3 amino acids: CASSLGGQYEQYF. Written as DNA, the CDR3 is TGTGCCAGCAGCTTGGGGGGTCAATACGAGCAGTACTTC.

The rearrangement uses TRBV28 and TRBJ2-7; D may match TRBD1 or TRBD2 (5 bases each). The length of the CDR3 is 14 residues. The germline V gene encodes CDR1 MDHEN and CDR2 SYDVKM. The V and J ends lost 6 bases and 0 bases respectively, with 12 bases between them. Written as DNA, the CDR3 is TGTGCCAGCAGGGGGGTAAGAAGCTCCTACGAGCAGTACTTC. Protein: CASRGVRSSYEQYF.

This rearrangement joins TRBV7-6 to TRBJ2-7; TRBD2 aligns across 10 bases. V dropped 2 bases and J dropped 6; count of bases not matched to a gene: 4. Germline V gene data show CDR1 as SGHVS and CDR2 as FNYEAQ. The CDR3 contains 14 residues. The CDR3 here is CASSLLAGVREQYF. For the CDR3, the DNA is TGTGCCAGCAGCTTACTAGCGGGAGTCCGCGAGCAGTACTTC.

This clone is labeled large. The chain is built from TRBV28 and TRBJ2-7; 7 positions match TRBD2. V was clipped by 6 bases and J by 0 bases; unmatched bases: 8. The V gene's germline CDR1 is MDHEN and CDR2 SYDVKM. The CDR3 spans 15 residues. CDR3 protein: CASRPQRGGSYEQYF. The CDR3 region has the DNA TGTGCCAGCAGGCCCCAGCGCGGGGGCTCCTACGAGCAGTACTTC.

The chain couples TRBV6-5 to TRBJ2-7; 11 bases are shared with TRBD2. The CDR3 totals 14 residues. V lost 7 bases and J lost 3; bases outside the gene matches: 5. The germline gives CDR1 MNHEY, CDR2 SVGAGI. Written as DNA, the CDR3 is TGTGCCAGCACCCCAGGGACTAGCGGCTACGAGCAGTACTTC. This encodes CASTPGTSGYEQYF.

V is TRBV7-9 and J is TRBJ1-1; no reliable D call. With 1 base removed from V and 4 bases from J, the gap between germline ends came to 10 bases. The germline V gene encodes CDR1 SEHNR and CDR2 FQNEAQ (reference sequence). The CDR3 contains 14 residues. The DNA of the CDR3 is TGTGCCAGCAGCTTAGGCGGACTGGCCACTGAAGCTTTCTTT. The encoded protein is CASSLGGLATEAFF.

CDR3 loop: CASSSGDQETQYF. The CDR3 DNA reads as TGTGCCAGTAGCTCAGGGGATCAAGAGACCCAGTACTTC. The chain joins TRBV19 to TRBJ2-5; D is perhaps TRBD1 (6 bases). The CDR3 has 13 amino acids. Per germline, CDR1 LNHDA and CDR2 SQIVND (reference sequence). V lost 6 bases, J lost 2 bases, and 10 bases lay in between.

This chain's CDR3 is CASSPGPLHYEQYF. The DNA for the CDR3 is TGTGCCAGCAGCCCTGGGCCACTACACTACGAGCAGTACTTC. V and J are TRBV5-6 and TRBJ2-7, with D unresolved. The CDR3 is made up of 14 amino acids. V lost 4 bases and J lost 3, with 14 bases in between. Per germline, CDR1 SGHDT and CDR2 YYEEEE.